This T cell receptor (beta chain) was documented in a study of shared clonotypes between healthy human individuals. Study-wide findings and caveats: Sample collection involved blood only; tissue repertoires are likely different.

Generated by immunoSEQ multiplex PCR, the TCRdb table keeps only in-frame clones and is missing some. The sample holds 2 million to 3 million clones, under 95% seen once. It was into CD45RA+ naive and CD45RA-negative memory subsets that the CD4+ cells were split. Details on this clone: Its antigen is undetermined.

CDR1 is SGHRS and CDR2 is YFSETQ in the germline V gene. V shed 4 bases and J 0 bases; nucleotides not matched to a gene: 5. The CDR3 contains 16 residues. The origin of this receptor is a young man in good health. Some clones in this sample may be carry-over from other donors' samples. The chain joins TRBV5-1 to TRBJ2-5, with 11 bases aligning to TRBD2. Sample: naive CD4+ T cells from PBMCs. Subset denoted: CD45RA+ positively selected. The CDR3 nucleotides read TGCGCCAGCAGCCATACGGGACTAGCGGACCAAGAGACCCAGTACTTC. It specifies CASSHTGLADQETQYF.